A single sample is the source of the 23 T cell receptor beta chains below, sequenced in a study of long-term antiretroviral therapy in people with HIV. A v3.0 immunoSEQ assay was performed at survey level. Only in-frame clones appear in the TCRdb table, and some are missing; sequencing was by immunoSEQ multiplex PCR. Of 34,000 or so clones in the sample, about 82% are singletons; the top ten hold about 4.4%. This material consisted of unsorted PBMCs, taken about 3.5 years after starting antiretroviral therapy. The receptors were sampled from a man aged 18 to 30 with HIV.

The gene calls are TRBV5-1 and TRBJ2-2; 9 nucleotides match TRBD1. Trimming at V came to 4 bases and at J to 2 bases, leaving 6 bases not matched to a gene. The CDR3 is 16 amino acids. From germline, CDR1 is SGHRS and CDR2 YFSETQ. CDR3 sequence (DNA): TGCGCCAGCAGCGGACCGGGACAGGGAAACACCGGGGAGCTGTTTTTT. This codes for CASSGPGQGNTGELFF.

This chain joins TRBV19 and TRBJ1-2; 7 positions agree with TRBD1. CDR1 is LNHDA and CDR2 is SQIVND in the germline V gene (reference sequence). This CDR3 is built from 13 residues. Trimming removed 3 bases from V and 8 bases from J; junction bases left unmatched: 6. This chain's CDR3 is CASSIRTGHGYTF. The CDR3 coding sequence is TGTGCCAGTAGTATTAGGACAGGCCACGGCTACACCTTC.

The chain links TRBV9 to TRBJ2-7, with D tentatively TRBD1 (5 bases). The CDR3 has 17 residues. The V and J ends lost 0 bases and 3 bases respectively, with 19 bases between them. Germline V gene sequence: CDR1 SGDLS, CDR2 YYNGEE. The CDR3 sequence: CASSVAPGMDVGYEQYF. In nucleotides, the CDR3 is TGTGCCAGCAGCGTAGCTCCAGGGATGGATGTGGGCTACGAGCAGTACTTC.

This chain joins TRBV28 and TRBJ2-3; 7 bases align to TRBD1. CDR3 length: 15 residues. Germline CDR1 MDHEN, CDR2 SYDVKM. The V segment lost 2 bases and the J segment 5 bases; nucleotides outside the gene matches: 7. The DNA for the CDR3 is TGTGCCAGCAGTTTAGGGCAGGGGGAAGGAGATACGCAGTATTTT. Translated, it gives CASSLGQGEGDTQYF.

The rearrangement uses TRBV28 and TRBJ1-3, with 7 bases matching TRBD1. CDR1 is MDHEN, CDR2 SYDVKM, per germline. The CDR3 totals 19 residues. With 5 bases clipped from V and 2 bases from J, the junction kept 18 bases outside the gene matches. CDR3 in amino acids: CASSPPGHRGRLPGNTIYF. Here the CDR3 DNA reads TGTGCCAGCAGTCCCCCCGGGCACAGGGGCCGGCTCCCTGGAAACACCATATATTTT. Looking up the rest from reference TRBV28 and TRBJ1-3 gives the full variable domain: DVKVTQSSRYLVKRTGEKVFLECVQDMDHENMFWYRQDPGLGLRLIYFSYDVKMKEKGDIPEGYSVSREKKERFSLILESASTNQTSMYLCASSPPGHRGRLPGNTIYFGEGSWLTVV.

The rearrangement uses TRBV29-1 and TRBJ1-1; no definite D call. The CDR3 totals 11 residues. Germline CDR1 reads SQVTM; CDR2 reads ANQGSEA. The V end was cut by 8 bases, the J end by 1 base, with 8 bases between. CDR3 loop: CSLTRNTEAFF. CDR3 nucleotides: TGCAGCCTCACCAGGAACACTGAAGCTTTCTTT.

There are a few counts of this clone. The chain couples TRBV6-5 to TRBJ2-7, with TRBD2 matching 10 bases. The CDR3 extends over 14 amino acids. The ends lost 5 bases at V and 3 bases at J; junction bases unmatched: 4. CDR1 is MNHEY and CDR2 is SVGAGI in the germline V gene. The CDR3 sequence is CASSPSGRLYEQYF. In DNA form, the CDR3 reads TGTGCCAGCAGTCCTAGCGGGAGACTCTACGAGCAGTACTTC.

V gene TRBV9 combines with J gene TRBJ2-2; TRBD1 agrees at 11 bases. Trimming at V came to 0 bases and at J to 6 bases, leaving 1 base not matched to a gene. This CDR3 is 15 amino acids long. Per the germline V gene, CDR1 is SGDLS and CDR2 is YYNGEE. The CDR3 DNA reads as TGTGCCAGCAGCGTAGTGGGACAGGGGGCCGGGGAGCTGTTTTTT. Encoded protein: CASSVVGQGAGELFF.

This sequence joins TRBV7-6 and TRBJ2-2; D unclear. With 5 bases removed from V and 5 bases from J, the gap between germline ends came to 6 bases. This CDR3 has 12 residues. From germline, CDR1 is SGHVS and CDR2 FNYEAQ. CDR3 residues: CASSPLTGELFF. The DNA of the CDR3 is TGTGCCAGCAGCCCCCTAACCGGGGAGCTGTTTTTT.

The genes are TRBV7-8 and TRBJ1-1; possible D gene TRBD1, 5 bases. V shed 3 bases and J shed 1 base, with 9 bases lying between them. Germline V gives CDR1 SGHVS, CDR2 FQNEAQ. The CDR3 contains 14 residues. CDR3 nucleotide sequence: TGTGCCAGCAGCTTGGGACTCCCGAACACTGAAGCTTTCTTT. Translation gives CASSLGLPNTEAFF.

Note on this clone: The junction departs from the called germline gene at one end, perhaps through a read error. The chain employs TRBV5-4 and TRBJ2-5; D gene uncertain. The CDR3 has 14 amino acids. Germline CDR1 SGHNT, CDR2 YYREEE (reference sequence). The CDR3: CAGSLEIAQGTQYF. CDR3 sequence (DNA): TGTGCCGGCAGCTTGGAAATAGCCCAAGGGACCCAGTACTTC. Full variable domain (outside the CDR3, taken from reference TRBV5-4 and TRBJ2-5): ETGVTQSPTHLIKTRGQQVTLRCSSQSGHNTVSWYQQALGQGPQFIFQYYREEENGRGNFPPRFSGLQFPNYSSELNVNALELDDSALYLCAGSLEIAQGTQYFGPGTRLLVL.

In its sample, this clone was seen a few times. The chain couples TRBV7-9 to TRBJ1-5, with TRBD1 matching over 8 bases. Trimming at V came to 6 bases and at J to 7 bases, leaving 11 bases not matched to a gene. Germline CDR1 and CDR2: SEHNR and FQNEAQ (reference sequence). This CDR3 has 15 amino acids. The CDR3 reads CASSGTGGGPQPQHF. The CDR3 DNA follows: TGTGCCAGCAGTGGGACAGGAGGCGGTCCGCAGCCCCAGCATTTT.

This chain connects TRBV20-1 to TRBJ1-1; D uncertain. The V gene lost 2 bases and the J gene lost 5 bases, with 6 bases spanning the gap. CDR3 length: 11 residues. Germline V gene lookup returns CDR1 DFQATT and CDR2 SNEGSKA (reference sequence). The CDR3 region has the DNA TGCAGTGCTAGACTAGGGACTGAAGCTTTCTTT. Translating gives CSARLGTEAFF.

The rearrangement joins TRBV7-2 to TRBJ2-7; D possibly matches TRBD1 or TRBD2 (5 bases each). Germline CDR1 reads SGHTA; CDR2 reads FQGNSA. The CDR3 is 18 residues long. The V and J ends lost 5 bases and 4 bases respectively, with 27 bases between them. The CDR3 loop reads CASSRQSGSPTSIYEQYF. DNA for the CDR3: TGTGCCAGCAGCCGACAGAGCGGCAGTCCAACCTCCATTTACGAGCAGTACTTC.

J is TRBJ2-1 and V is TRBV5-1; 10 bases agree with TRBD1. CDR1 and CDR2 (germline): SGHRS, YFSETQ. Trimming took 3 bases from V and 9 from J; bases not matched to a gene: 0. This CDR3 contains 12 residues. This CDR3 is CASSWTGGEQFF. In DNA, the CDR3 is TGCGCCAGCAGCTGGACAGGGGGTGAGCAGTTCTTC.

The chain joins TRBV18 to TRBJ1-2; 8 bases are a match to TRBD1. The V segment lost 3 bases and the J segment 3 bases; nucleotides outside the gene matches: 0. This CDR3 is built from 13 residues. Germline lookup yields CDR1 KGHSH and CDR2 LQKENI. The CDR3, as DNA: TGTGCCAGCTCACCGGGACAGGACTATGGCTACACCTTC. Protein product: CASSPGQDYGYTF.

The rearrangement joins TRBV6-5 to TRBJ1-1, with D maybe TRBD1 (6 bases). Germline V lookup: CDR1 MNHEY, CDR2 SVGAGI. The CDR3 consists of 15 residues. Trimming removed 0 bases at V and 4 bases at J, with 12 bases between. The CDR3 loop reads CASSYSRNRVTEAFF. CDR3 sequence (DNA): TGTGCCAGCAGTTACTCGAGGAACAGGGTCACTGAAGCTTTCTTT.

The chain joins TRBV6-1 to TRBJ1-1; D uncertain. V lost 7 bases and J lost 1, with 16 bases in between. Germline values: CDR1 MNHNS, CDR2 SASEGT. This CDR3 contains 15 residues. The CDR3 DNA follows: TGTGCCAGCACTAGAAGGCCAGTACAGAACACTGAAGCTTTCTTT. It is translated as CASTRRPVQNTEAFF.

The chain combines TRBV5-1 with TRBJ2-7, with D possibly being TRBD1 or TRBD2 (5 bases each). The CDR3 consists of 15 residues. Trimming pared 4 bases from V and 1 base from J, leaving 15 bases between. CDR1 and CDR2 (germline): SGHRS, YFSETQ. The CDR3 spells CASSLSGTVSYEQYF. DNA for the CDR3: TGCGCCAGCAGCCTCTCCGGGACGGTGTCCTACGAGCAGTACTTC.

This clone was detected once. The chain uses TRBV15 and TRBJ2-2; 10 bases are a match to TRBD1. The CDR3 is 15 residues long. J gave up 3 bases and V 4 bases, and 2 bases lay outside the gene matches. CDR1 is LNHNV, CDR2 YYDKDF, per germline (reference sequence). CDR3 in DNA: TGTGCCACCAGCACCGGGACAGGGGACACCGGGGAGCTGTTTTTT. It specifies CATSTGTGDTGELFF.

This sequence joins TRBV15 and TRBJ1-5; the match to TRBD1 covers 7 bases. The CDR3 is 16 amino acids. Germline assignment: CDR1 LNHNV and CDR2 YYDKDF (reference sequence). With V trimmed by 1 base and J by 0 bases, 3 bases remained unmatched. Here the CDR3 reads CATSRGPGGSNQPQHF. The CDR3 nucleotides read TGTGCCACCAGCAGAGGACCAGGGGGTAGCAATCAGCCCCAGCATTTT. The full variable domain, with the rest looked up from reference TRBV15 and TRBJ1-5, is DAMVIQNPRYQVTQFGKPVTLSCSQTLNHNVMYWYQQKSSQAPKLLFHYYDKDFNNEADTPDNFQSRRPNTSFCFLDIRSPGLGDTAMYLCATSRGPGGSNQPQHFGDGTRLSIL.

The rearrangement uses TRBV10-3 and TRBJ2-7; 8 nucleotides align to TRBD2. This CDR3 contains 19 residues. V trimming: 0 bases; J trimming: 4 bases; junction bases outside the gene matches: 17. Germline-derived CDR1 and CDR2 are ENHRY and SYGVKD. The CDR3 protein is CAISESRKASGSIPYEQYF. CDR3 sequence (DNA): TGTGCCATCAGTGAGTCGCGCAAGGCCAGCGGGAGCATTCCTTACGAGCAGTACTTC.

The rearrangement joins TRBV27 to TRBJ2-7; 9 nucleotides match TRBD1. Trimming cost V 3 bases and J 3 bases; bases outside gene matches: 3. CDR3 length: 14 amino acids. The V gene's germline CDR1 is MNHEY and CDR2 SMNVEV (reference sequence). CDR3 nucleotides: TGTGCCAGCAGTTTCACAGGGGGCCGCTACGAGCAGTACTTC. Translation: CASSFTGGRYEQYF.